A selection of T cell receptor beta chains follows, all from one sample in a study of blood T cells in healthy people across ages. TCRdb ran MiXCR on the 5' RACE reads and lists one entry per CDR3 protein. Counted here are fewer than 750,000 distinct CDR3 sequences, around half occurring once; the ten biggest clones make up around 23%. Sample: blood. The receptors were gathered from a man aged 80 or over in good health. Each CDR3 is given with its conserved first and last residue. The D gene is left open where the match is weak. Part of the rows lack a size; the others show once, few, many or a class for expanded clones.

J gene: TRBJ2-5; CDR3 length: 12; D gene: NA; clone size: few; V gene: TRBV7-2; CDR3 protein: CASSLAVETQYF; CDR3 DNA: TGTGCCAGCAGCTTAGCAGTGGAGACCCAGTACTTC
J gene: TRBJ2-5; CDR3 length: 17; D gene: TRBD2; clone size: NA; V gene: TRBV3-1; CDR3 protein: CASSQELLADLQETQYF; CDR3 DNA: TGTGCCAGCAGCCAAGAATTGCTAGCGGACCTTCAAGAGACCCAGTACTTC
J gene: TRBJ2-7; CDR3 length: 14; D gene: NA; clone size: NA; V gene: TRBV20-1; CDR3 protein: CSARDPRGPREQYF; CDR3 DNA: TGCAGTGCTAGAGATCCCCGGGGCCCCCGGGAGCAGTACTTC
J gene: TRBJ2-7; CDR3 length: 12; D gene: NA; clone size: NA; V gene: TRBV7-9; CDR3 protein: CASSEGPWGQYF; CDR3 DNA: TGTGCCAGCAGCGAGGGCCCCTGGGGGCAGTACTTC
J gene: TRBJ2-1; CDR3 length: 17; D gene: TRBD1; clone size: NA; V gene: TRBV9; CDR3 protein: CASSASRDRGIYNEQFF; CDR3 DNA: TGTGCCAGCAGCGCTTCCCGGGACAGGGGGATCTACAATGAGCAGTTCTTC
J gene: TRBJ1-1; CDR3 length: 14; D gene: NA; clone size: once; V gene: TRBV7-2; CDR3 protein: CVSSSTGARSEAFF; CDR3 DNA: TGTGTCAGCAGCTCGACGGGGGCTAGATCTGAAGCTTTCTTT
J gene: TRBJ2-3; CDR3 length: 14; D gene: NA; clone size: few; V gene: TRBV5-1; CDR3 protein: CASSLVEAGDTQYF; CDR3 DNA: TGCGCCAGCAGCTTGGTGGAGGCAGGGGATACGCAGTATTTT
J gene: TRBJ2-5; CDR3 length: 8; D gene: NA; clone size: NA; V gene: TRBV4-3; CDR3 protein: CASSLKYF; CDR3 DNA: TGCGCCAGCAGCCTTAAGTACTTC
J gene: TRBJ2-7; CDR3 length: 12; D gene: NA; clone size: NA; V gene: TRBV7-2; CDR3 protein: CASRWGFYEQYF; CDR3 DNA: TGTGCCAGCAGGTGGGGGTTCTACGAGCAGTACTTC
J gene: TRBJ2-1; CDR3 length: 14; D gene: NA; clone size: few; V gene: TRBV7-2; CDR3 protein: CASSSLTDPIEQFF; CDR3 DNA: TGTGCCAGCAGCTCTTTGACGGACCCGATCGAGCAGTTCTTC
J gene: TRBJ2-1; CDR3 length: 15; D gene: NA; clone size: NA; V gene: TRBV9; CDR3 protein: CASSHGGAGADEQFF; CDR3 DNA: TGTGCCAGCAGCCACGGAGGGGCGGGGGCGGATGAGCAGTTCTTC
J gene: TRBJ1-6; CDR3 length: 13; D gene: NA; clone size: NA; V gene: TRBV9; CDR3 protein: CASSARWESPLHF; CDR3 DNA: TGTGCCAGCAGCGCGAGGTGGGAATCACCCCTCCACTTT
J gene: TRBJ1-6; CDR3 length: 13; D gene: NA; clone size: once; V gene: TRBV6-1; CDR3 protein: CASRIEGNSPLHF; CDR3 DNA: TGTGCCAGCAGGATAGAGGGGAATTCACCCCTCCACTTT